The 28 T cell receptor beta chains below come from one sample, sequenced in a study of shared clonotypes between healthy human individuals. The repertoire was sequenced with immunoSEQ multiplex PCR; TCRdb's copy has only in-frame clones and lacks some. The table lists about 490,000 clones, 70% to 80% of them singletons, with about an eighth in the top ten. Specimen: PBMCs. These receptor sequences come from a woman in her forties in good health. Some clones in this sample may be carry-over from other donors' samples.

The V and J genes are TRBV4-2 and TRBJ2-1; no reliable D call. Germline CDR1 is LGHNA and CDR2 is YNFKEQ. There are 15 residues in the CDR3. Trimming removed 3 bases at V and 4 bases at J, with 13 bases between. The CDR3 region has the DNA TGTGCCAGCAGCCACGTCGGGTCTGGGTACAATGAGCAGTTCTTC. Translation gives CASSHVGSGYNEQFF.

This clone has only a few counts. The J gene is TRBJ1-5, the V gene TRBV18, with 10 bases lining up with TRBD1. There are 16 residues in the CDR3. J gave up 6 bases and V 3 bases, and 8 bases lay outside the gene matches. CDR1 is KGHSH, CDR2 LQKENI, per germline. CDR3 DNA: TGTGCCAGCTCACCCTCTGGACAGGGGGTCGGTCAGCCCCAGCATTTT. Amino acids: CASSPSGQGVGQPQHF.

On this clone itself: A single base separates this from a much larger clone, so it may be a read error. The chain links TRBV11-2 to TRBJ2-3; TRBD2 matches 10 bases. Germline CDR1 reads SGHAT; CDR2 reads FQNNGV. The length of the CDR3 is 15 residues. The J segment lost 2 bases and the V segment lost 4 bases, leaving 3 bases of the junction unmatched. This chain's CDR3 is CASSSLAGVTDTQYF. The CDR3 nucleotides are TGTGCCAGCAGCTCCCTAGCGGGAGTCACAGATACGCAGTATTTT.

The V and J genes are TRBV5-1 and TRBJ2-2; TRBD1 might be the D (6 bases). The length of the CDR3 is 15 residues. V was cut by 8 bases and J by 3 bases, with 17 bases left in between. Germline V gene lookup returns CDR1 SGHRS and CDR2 YFSETQ. The CDR3 DNA reads TGCGCCAGTTCACTACAGGGTACGGACACCGGGGAGCTGTTTTTT. Amino acids: CASSLQGTDTGELFF.

The table lists this clone with a count of one. The V call is TRBV11-3, the J call TRBJ2-3, with D perhaps assigned TRBD1 or TRBD2 (6 bases each). Trimming left V 5 bases short and J 5 bases short, with 20 bases between. Germline assignment: CDR1 SGHNT and CDR2 YENEEA. This CDR3 is 16 amino acids long. The CDR3 region is CASSPGGRGRGDTQYF. The CDR3, as DNA: TGTGCCAGCAGCCCAGGAGGTCGGGGGCGCGGAGATACGCAGTATTTT.

The chain joins TRBV11-2 to TRBJ2-1, with D possibly being TRBD1 (7 bases). Germline values: CDR1 SGHAT, CDR2 FQNNGV. V was cut by 5 bases and J by 6 bases, with 20 bases left in between. The CDR3 totals 16 residues. The chain's CDR3 is CASSRGGGMLSNEQFF. In nucleotides, the CDR3 is TGTGCCAGCAGCCGAGGGGGCGGGATGTTATCCAATGAGCAGTTCTTC.

The V call is TRBV7-8, the J call TRBJ2-1; D remains ambiguous. V shed 2 bases and J shed 3 bases, with 5 bases lying between them. Germline V gene lookup returns CDR1 SGHVS and CDR2 FQNEAQ. This CDR3 contains 13 residues. The CDR3 coding sequence is TGTGCCAGCAGCTTAACTATCTACAATGAGCAGTTCTTC. As protein: CASSLTIYNEQFF.

The rearrangement links TRBV29-1 to TRBJ2-1; 7 nucleotides line up with TRBD1. The CDR3 runs to 15 residues. CDR1 and CDR2 (germline): SQVTM, ANQGSEA. V lost 8 bases, J lost 0 bases, and 10 bases stayed unmatched. CDR3: CSSSRGFSSYNEQFF. The CDR3 nucleotides read TGCAGCTCCTCCAGGGGGTTCAGCTCCTACAATGAGCAGTTCTTC.

The rearrangement uses TRBV27 and TRBJ2-7; D is possibly TRBD1 (6 bases). Between the trimmed V and J ends, which lost 3 bases and 13 bases, there was a span of 19 bases. This CDR3 has 13 residues. Germline V gene data show CDR1 as MNHEY and CDR2 as SMNVEV (reference sequence). CDR3 bases: TGTGCCAGCAGTTTTAAAATCGATACAGGGCTATACTTC. Its protein product is CASSFKIDTGLYF.

The chain uses TRBV19 and TRBJ2-3, with TRBD2 as a possible D gene (6 bases). V was shortened by 1 base and J by 10 bases, with 15 bases between the two germline ends. CDR1 is LNHDA and CDR2 is SQIVND in the germline V gene (reference sequence). The CDR3 is 14 residues long. CDR3 residues: CASSIAGTAPSQYF. The CDR3 DNA is TGTGCCAGTAGTATAGCCGGGACTGCGCCCTCGCAGTATTTT.

This clone was counted once. This chain links TRBV7-2 with TRBJ2-7; the D is unclear. This CDR3 is 12 amino acids long. Trimming stripped 5 bases from V and 7 bases from J, with 12 bases between. Germline V gives CDR1 SGHTA, CDR2 FQGNSA. This chain's CDR3 is CASSLPPGEQYF. As DNA, the CDR3 is TGTGCCAGCAGCCTACCACCTGGAGAGCAGTACTTC.

The chain has TRBV19 and TRBJ2-2; 9 nucleotides match TRBD2. J lost 6 bases, V lost 4 bases, and 3 bases had no gene match. This CDR3 has 14 amino acids. Germline V gives CDR1 LNHDA, CDR2 SQIVND (reference sequence). The CDR3 here is CASSTTSGPGELFF. CDR3 nucleotides: TGTGCCAGTAGTACTACTAGCGGGCCCGGGGAGCTGTTTTTT. Using reference TRBV19 and TRBJ2-2 for the parts outside the CDR3, the full variable domain is DGGITQSPKYLFRKEGQNVTLSCEQNLNHDAMYWYRQDPGQGLRLIYYSQIVNDFQKGDIAEGYSVSREKKESFPLTVTSAQKNPTAFYLCASSTTSGPGELFFGEGSRLTVL.

V is TRBV10-3 and J is TRBJ1-6; perhaps TRBD1 as D (6 bases). The CDR3 totals 12 residues. Germline loops: CDR1 ENHRY, CDR2 SYGVKD. Trimming left V 5 bases short and J 9 bases short, with 8 bases between. The CDR3 protein is CAISTGSSPLHF. CDR3 bases: TGTGCCATCAGTACAGGGAGTTCACCCCTCCACTTT.

A word on this clone: A far larger clone is off by one base, so a read error is likely. The chain has TRBV5-1 and TRBJ2-1; D remains ambiguous. V shed 0 bases and J shed 8 bases, with 12 bases lying between them. The CDR3 is 14 amino acids. Germline assignment: CDR1 SGHRS and CDR2 YFSETQ. For the CDR3, the DNA is TGCGCCAGCAGCTTGGCCCAGATGCGGTATGAGCAGTTCTTC. Translation gives CASSLAQMRYEQFF.

The chain is built from TRBV7-2 and TRBJ2-3, with 12 bases identical to TRBD2. Trimming cost V 2 bases and J 1 base; bases outside gene matches: 4. The germline gives CDR1 SGHTA, CDR2 FQGNSA. CDR3 length equals 17 residues. CDR3 bases: TGTGCCAGCAGCTTAAGACTAGCGGGAGCTGGCACAGATACGCAGTATTTT. Protein product: CASSLRLAGAGTDTQYF.

This clone appeared a single time. A clone one base away is much larger, so this may be a read error. The chain links TRBV28 to TRBJ2-5; D gene uncertain. The CDR3 has 13 residues. In germline, CDR1 is MDHEN, CDR2 SYDVKM. DNA for the CDR3: TGTGCCAGCCGCCTTGAGGACCAAGGGACCCAGTACTTC. Protein: CASRLEDQGTQYF.

This sequence joins TRBV10-3 and TRBJ1-3; D ambiguous. V lost 6 bases and J lost 0, with 9 bases in between. The CDR3 is made up of 14 amino acids. Germline loops: CDR1 ENHRY, CDR2 SYGVKD. In DNA, the CDR3 is TGTGCCATCAGGGGATCTGTCTCTGGAAACACCATATATTTT. Its protein product is CAIRGSVSGNTIYF.

V is TRBV10-3 and J is TRBJ2-6, with TRBD2 as a possible D gene (5 bases). Germline V CDR1 and CDR2: ENHRY, SYGVKD. The CDR3 runs 15 residues. Trimming cost V 4 bases and J 0 bases, with 7 bases left between them. This chain's CDR3 is CAISVGSSGANVLTF. CDR3 DNA: TGTGCCATCAGTGTGGGGAGCTCTGGGGCCAACGTCCTGACTTTC.

The V call is TRBV27, the J call TRBJ2-1; the D gene is possibly TRBD2 (6 bases). This CDR3 has 12 residues. Germline loops: CDR1 MNHEY, CDR2 SMNVEV (reference sequence). V was pared by 6 bases and J by 4 bases, with 7 bases between. In DNA, the CDR3 is TGTGCCAGCAGGGAGGGATACAATGAGCAGTTCTTC. This encodes CASREGYNEQFF.

The chain carries TRBV2 and TRBJ2-1, with D maybe TRBD2 (5 bases). V was cut by 7 bases and J by 2 bases, with 18 bases left in between. Germline V gives CDR1 SNHLY, CDR2 FYNNEI. This CDR3 is 16 amino acids long. The CDR3 bases are TGTGCCAGCACCGCGGCCGAGGACTCTGCCTACAATGAGCAGTTCTTC. It is translated as CASTAAEDSAYNEQFF.

This clone was detected many times. The sample has other DNA sequences that encode this CDR3 too. The rearrangement uses TRBV7-2 and TRBJ2-5; 8 bases align to TRBD1. The ends lost 2 bases at V and 4 bases at J; junction bases unmatched: 3. Germline CDR1 and CDR2: SGHTA and FQGNSA. This CDR3 contains 14 residues. The CDR3 loop is CASSLRQGAETQYF. The CDR3 DNA follows: TGTGCCAGCAGCTTAAGGCAGGGGGCAGAGACCCAGTACTTC. Supplemented by reference TRBV7-2 and TRBJ2-5, the full variable domain reads GAGVSQSPSNKVTEKGKDVELRCDPISGHTALYWYRQSLGQGLEFLIYFQGNSAPDKSGLPSDRFSAERTGGSVSTLTIQRTQQEDSAVYLCASSLRQGAETQYFGPGTRLLVL.

The CDR3 DNA reads TGTGCCAGCCTCCTAAGTGGGACAGCCTATGGCTACACCTTC. Translation: CASLLSGTAYGYTF. The chain joins TRBV28 to TRBJ1-2; 7 bases map to TRBD1. This CDR3 contains 14 residues. V was pared by 8 bases and J by 4 bases, with 10 bases of the junction left unmatched. The germline V gene encodes CDR1 MDHEN and CDR2 SYDVKM.

This clone was found once. The chain has TRBV14 and TRBJ2-5; D is perhaps TRBD1 or TRBD2 (6 bases each). This CDR3 has 13 amino acids. V dropped 6 bases and J dropped 5 bases, with 13 bases sitting between them. The germline CDR1 and CDR2 sequences are SGHDN and FVKESK. CDR3 sequence (DNA): TGTGCCAGCAGGGCCCGGGGGCACGAGACCCAGTACTTC. It encodes CASRARGHETQYF.

The chain links TRBV6-6 to TRBJ2-5; a weak D match, TRBD2 (6 bases). Trimming removed 2 bases at V and 1 base at J, with 14 bases between. The CDR3 is made up of 16 amino acids. Germline V gene data show CDR1 as MNHNY and CDR2 as SVGAGI (reference sequence). CDR3 in DNA: TGTGCCAGCAGTTACACGAAAGCGGGTACCCAAGAGACCCAGTACTTC. This translates into CASSYTKAGTQETQYF.

Worth noting for this clone: With a far larger clone one base away, a read error is the likely cause. The rearrangement uses TRBV29-1 and TRBJ1-3; D unresolved. Between the trimmed V and J ends, which lost 5 bases and 4 bases, there was a span of 15 bases. The V gene's germline CDR1 is SQVTM and CDR2 ANQGSEA. This CDR3 spans 14 amino acids. The DNA of the CDR3 is TGCAGCGTTAATGTTGGGAGGACGGGAAACACCATATATTTT. It is translated as CSVNVGRTGNTIYF.

CDR3 coding DNA: TGCAGTGCGGGGGCGACCAGCACAGATACGCAGTATTTT. This encodes CSAGATSTDTQYF. The chain links TRBV29-1 to TRBJ2-3, with D perhaps matching TRBD2 (7 bases). The CDR3 length is 13 residues. Per the germline V gene, CDR1 is SQVTM and CDR2 is ANQGSEA.

This rearrangement joins TRBV30 to TRBJ1-4; D uncertain. V was trimmed by 4 bases and J by 8 bases, leaving 5 bases between them. This CDR3 has 10 amino acids. Germline V CDR1 and CDR2: GTSNPN, SVGIG (reference sequence). This CDR3 reads CAWMDEKLFF. The CDR3 DNA reads as TGTGCCTGGATGGACGAAAAACTGTTTTTT.

The count of this clone is one. This chain connects TRBV7-3 to TRBJ1-2; the D gene is possibly TRBD1 (5 bases). The CDR3 has 14 residues. Trimming left V 5 bases short and J 5 bases short, with 15 bases between. Germline values: CDR1 SGHTA, CDR2 FQGTGA. For the CDR3, the DNA is TGTGCCAGCAGCCCCCGGACAATAAGGTATGGCTACACCTTC. It is translated as CASSPRTIRYGYTF.